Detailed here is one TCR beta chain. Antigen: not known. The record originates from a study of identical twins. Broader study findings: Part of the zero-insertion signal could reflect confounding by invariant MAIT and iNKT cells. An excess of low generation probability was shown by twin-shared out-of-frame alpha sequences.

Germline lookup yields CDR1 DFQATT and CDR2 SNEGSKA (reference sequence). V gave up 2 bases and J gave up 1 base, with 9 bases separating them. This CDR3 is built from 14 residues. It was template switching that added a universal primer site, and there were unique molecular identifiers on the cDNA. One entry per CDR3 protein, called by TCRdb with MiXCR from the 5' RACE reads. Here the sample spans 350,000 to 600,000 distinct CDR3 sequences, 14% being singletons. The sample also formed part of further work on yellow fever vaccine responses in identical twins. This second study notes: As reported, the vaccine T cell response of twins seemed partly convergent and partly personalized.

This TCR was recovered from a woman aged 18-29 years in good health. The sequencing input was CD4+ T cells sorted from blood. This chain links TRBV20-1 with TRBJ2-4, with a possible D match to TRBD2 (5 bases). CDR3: CSARPEVAKNIQYF. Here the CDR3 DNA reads TGCAGTGCTAGACCGGAGGTTGCCAAAAACATTCAGTACTTC.